The text below deals with one T cell receptor beta chain. Its antigen is not identified. Measured with immunoSEQ multiplex PCR; TCRdb has only the in-frame clones, and not every one. The sample lists about 23,000 clones, 60% to 85% seen once, with approximately 2% in the top ten. This sample was included in a study of OX40 agonist ivuxolimab in advanced cancers. Background on the study: Intravenous ivuxolimab was administered to patients every 2 weeks at 0.01 to 10 mg/kg. Previous treatment with anti-PD-1, anti-PD-L1 or anti-CTLA-4 therapy was allowed; 30% to 50% had received some.

Germline CDR1 and CDR2: LNHDA and SQIVND (reference sequence). J lost 2 bases, V lost 5 bases, and 14 bases had no gene match. The CDR3 consists of 17 residues. Findings and caveats of the study: Expanded clones were, on average, more numerous in CD8+ T cells than in CD4+.

The sequencing here drew on CD4+ or CD8+ T cells sorted from blood, taken in a trial of the OX40 agonist ivuxolimab. The rearrangement joins TRBV19 to TRBJ1-1; the match to TRBD1 covers 7 bases. The sequence was obtained from an adult with an advanced solid tumor such as melanoma, head and neck, liver or kidney cancer. Written as DNA, the CDR3 is TGTGCCAGTAGTCCCCGACAGGGAAGTAGGGTAAACACTGAAGCTTTCTTT. Its translation is CASSPRQGSRVNTEAFF.